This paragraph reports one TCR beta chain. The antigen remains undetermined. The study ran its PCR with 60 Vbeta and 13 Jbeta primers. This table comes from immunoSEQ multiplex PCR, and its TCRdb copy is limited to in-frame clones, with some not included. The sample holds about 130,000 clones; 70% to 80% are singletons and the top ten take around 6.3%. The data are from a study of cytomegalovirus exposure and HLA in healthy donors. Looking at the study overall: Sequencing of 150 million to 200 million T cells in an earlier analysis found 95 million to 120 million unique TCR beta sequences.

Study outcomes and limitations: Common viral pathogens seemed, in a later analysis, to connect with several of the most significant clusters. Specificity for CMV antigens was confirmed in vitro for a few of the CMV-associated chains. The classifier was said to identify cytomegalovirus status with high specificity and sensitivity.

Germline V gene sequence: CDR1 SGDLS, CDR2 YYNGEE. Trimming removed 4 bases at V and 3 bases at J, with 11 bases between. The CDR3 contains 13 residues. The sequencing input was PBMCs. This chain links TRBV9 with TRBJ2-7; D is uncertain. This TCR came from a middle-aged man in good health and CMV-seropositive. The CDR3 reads CASSPVSSYEQYF. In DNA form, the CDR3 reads TGTGCCAGCAGCCCAGTTAGCAGCTACGAGCAGTACTTC.